Detailed here is one T cell receptor (beta chain). The record originates from a study of blood T cell repertoires in COVID-19. The germline V gene encodes CDR1 KGHDR and CDR2 SFDVKD. The V end lost 1 base, the J end lost 1 base, and 12 bases lay between the germline ends. This CDR3 is built from 16 residues. Sequencing was performed with immunoSEQ multiplex PCR; in TCRdb, only in-frame clones are kept and a portion is missing. The top ten hold approximately 1.9% of the sample, which has some 320,000 clones, about 85% seen once. Individuals drawn from some 25 US areas were about 18 to 90 years old. The sample taken for sequencing was PBMCs or T cells enriched from blood (not recorded which). This clonotype was sampled from a young woman who had been exposed to COVID-19. The chain couples TRBV24-1 to TRBJ1-2; possible D gene TRBD1, 6 bases. The CDR3 reads CATSDLGEGGNYGYTF. The CDR3 DNA reads as TGTGCCACCAGTGATTTAGGTGAAGGGGGTAACTATGGCTACACCTTC.